The clone carrying this T cell receptor (beta chain) appeared a few times. Its specificity is unknown. This entry is derived from a study of T cells after yellow fever vaccination. Overall study: With SMART-Seq v4 Ultra Low Input, the fractions containing low cell numbers were prepared.

TCRdb itself ran the 5' RACE reads through MiXCR, one entry per CDR3 protein. The sample lists 250,000 to 400,000 distinct CDR3 sequences; 3.5% to 4.5% were seen once. Regarding the study as a whole: Across the CD4 and CD8 compartments, a small share of clonotypes was present in both.

Germline CDR1 reads SQVTM; CDR2 reads ANQGSEA. This CDR3 is 15 amino acids long. With 4 bases removed from V and 4 bases from J, the gap between germline ends came to 17 bases. This sample comprised PBMCs, obtained 15 days after the yellow fever booster vaccination. The receptor's source is a man between 18 and 35 years old who received the YFV17D yellow fever vaccine. The chain uses TRBV29-1 and TRBJ2-1; no clear D gene. The CDR3 sequence is CSVARGVGVYNEQFF. The CDR3 nucleotides read TGCAGCGTTGCCCGTGGGGTAGGTGTATACAATGAGCAGTTCTTC.